This entry concerns a single T cell receptor (beta chain). The data are from a study of shared clonotypes between healthy human individuals. About the study: The cohort comprised a couple of women and a few men. Their ages spanned 18 to 49 years.

CDR1 SNHLY and CDR2 FYNNEI come from the germline V gene. This CDR3 has 15 amino acids. J gave up 2 bases and V 8 bases, and 7 bases lay outside the gene matches. Clones were sequenced by immunoSEQ multiplex PCR, and TCRdb holds only the in-frame ones, with some missing. Of more than 450,000 clones in the sample, roughly 78% are singletons; the top ten hold 10% to 15%. The source of this sequence is a woman aged 40 to 50 in good health. Some clones in this sample may be carry-over from other donors' samples. The V call is TRBV2, the J call TRBJ2-1; 9 nucleotides line up with TRBD1. The source material was PBMCs. Here the CDR3 DNA reads TGTGCCAGCCGAACGGACAGGGGCCCCTACAATGAGCAGTTCTTC. It yields the protein CASRTDRGPYNEQFF.